What follows describes a single TCR beta chain. The data derive from a study of cytomegalovirus exposure and HLA in healthy donors. With 60 Vbeta and 13 Jbeta primers, the PCR was carried out. Data came from immunoSEQ multiplex PCR; TCRdb stores just in-frame clones and leaves some out. The data contain 160,000 or so clones, roughly 80% of them singletons. Looked up from germline, CDR1 is KGHSH and CDR2 is LQKENI. The CDR3 consists of 16 residues. V lost 1 base and J lost 2; bases outside the gene matches: 6. The chain is built from TRBV18 and TRBJ2-5, with 8 bases that match TRBD1. Sequenced input: PBMCs. This clonotype originated in a man aged 45 to 65 in good health and CMV-seropositive. CDR3: CASSPRTGTGQETQYF. The CDR3 DNA sequence: TGTGCCAGCTCACCACGAACCGGGACAGGACAAGAGACCCAGTACTTC. Filled out from reference TRBV18 and TRBJ2-5, the complete variable domain reads NAGVMQNPRHLVRRRGQEARLRCSPMKGHSHVYWYRQLPEEGLKFMVYLQKENIIDESGMPKERFSAEFPKEGPSILRIQQVVRGDSAAYFCASSPRTGTGQETQYFGPGTRLLVL.